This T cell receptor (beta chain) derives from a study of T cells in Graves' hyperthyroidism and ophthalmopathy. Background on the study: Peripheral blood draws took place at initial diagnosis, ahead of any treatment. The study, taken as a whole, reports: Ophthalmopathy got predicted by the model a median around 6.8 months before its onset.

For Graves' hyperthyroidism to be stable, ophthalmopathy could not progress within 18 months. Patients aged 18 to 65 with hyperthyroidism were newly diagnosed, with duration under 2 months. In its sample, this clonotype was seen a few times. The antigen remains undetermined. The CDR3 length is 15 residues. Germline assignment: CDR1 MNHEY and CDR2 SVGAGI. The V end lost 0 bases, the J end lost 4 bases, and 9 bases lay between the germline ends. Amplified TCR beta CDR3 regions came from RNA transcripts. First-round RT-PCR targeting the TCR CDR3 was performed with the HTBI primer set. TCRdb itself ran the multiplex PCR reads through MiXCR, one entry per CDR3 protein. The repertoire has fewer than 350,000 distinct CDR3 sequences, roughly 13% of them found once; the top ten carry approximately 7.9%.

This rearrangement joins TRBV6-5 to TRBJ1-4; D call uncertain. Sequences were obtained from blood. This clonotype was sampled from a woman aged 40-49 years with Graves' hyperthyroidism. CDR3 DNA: TGTGCCAGCAGTTACTCGAGTTCGGGTAATGAAAAACTGTTTTTT. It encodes CASSYSSSGNEKLFF.